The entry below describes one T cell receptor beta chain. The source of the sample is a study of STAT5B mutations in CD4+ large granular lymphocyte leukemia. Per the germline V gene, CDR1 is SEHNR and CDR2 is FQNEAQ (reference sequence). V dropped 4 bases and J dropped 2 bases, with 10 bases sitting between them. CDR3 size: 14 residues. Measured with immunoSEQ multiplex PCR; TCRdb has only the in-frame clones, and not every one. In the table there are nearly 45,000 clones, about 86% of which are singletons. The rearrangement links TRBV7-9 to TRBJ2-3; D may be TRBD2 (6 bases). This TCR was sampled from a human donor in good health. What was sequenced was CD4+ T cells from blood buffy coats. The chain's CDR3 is CASSYTGDTDTQYF. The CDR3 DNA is TGTGCCAGCAGCTATACGGGAGACACAGATACGCAGTATTTT.